What follows are 19 T cell receptor beta chains derived from one specimen sequenced in a study of STAT5B mutations in CD4+ large granular lymphocyte leukemia (dated by TCRdb to the early 2020s). Library prep was done by the immunoSEQ multiplex PCR assay. TCRdb provides this immuneACCESS table in a form limited to in-frame rearrangements. Some clones are lacking; in checked studies, under half of them reflect an unresolved V gene, and why the rest are absent is not known. The sample contains more than 30,000 clones, under 80% of them found a single time. Clones ranked in the top ten supply about 2% of the sample. The specimen was CD4+ T cells from blood buffy coats. These receptors were collected from a human donor in good health.

The rearrangement links TRBV27 to TRBJ2-3; 15 bases are shared with TRBD2. Trimming took 6 bases from V and 4 from J; bases not matched to a gene: 11. Germline V CDR1 and CDR2: MNHEY, SMNVEV (reference sequence). This CDR3 contains 18 residues. CDR3 sequence (DNA): TGTGCCAGCAGACTCTGGACTAGCGGGAGGGCCGGTGCAGATACGCAGTATTTT. Its translation: CASRLWTSGRAGADTQYF.

This sequence joins TRBV2 and TRBJ2-5; 7 bases are a match to TRBD1. There are 13 residues in the CDR3. Trimming at V came to 6 bases and at J to 5 bases, leaving 6 bases not matched to a gene. Germline values: CDR1 SNHLY, CDR2 FYNNEI. CDR3 residues: CASRPDRSETQYF. The CDR3 DNA is TGTGCCAGCAGACCGGACAGGTCGGAGACCCAGTACTTC.

The V and J genes are TRBV5-1 and TRBJ1-2; D remains unclear. The germline gives CDR1 SGHRS, CDR2 YFSETQ. Deletions cut 0 bases from V and 1 base from J, with 10 bases between. This CDR3 has 15 residues. Here the CDR3 reads CASSLDAGRNYGYTF. Written as DNA, the CDR3 is TGCGCCAGCAGCTTGGATGCAGGCCGTAACTATGGCTACACCTTC.

This chain connects TRBV7-2 to TRBJ2-4, with TRBD2 matching 9 bases. After removal of 2 bases from V and 5 bases from J, the junction contained 7 bases not matched to a gene. CDR3 length: 16 amino acids. Germline CDR1 SGHTA, CDR2 FQGNSA. This CDR3 reads CASSLNGGGAQNIQYF. Here the CDR3 DNA reads TGTGCCAGCAGCTTAAACGGCGGGGGGGCACAAAACATTCAGTACTTC.

The V gene is TRBV9, the J gene TRBJ2-1; 12 nucleotides line up with TRBD2. Germline V gives CDR1 SGDLS, CDR2 YYNGEE. The CDR3 has 17 amino acids. The V and J ends lost 2 bases and 7 bases, in that order; junction bases with no gene match: 10. The CDR3 loop is CASSVDRRLAGVNEQFF. The CDR3 bases are TGTGCCAGCAGCGTGGACCGCCGACTAGCGGGGGTGAATGAGCAGTTCTTC.

The V call is TRBV7-3, the J call TRBJ2-1, with 13 bases aligning to TRBD2. CDR1 is SGHTA, CDR2 FQGTGA, per germline. CDR3 length: 17 amino acids. V shed 5 bases and J 7 bases; nucleotides not matched to a gene: 11. The CDR3 DNA reads TGTGCCAGCAGCCCTGCGCCGGGACTAGCGGGACTTAATGAGCAGTTCTTC. Its translation: CASSPAPGLAGLNEQFF.

This chain joins TRBV29-1 and TRBJ1-4, with 7 bases fitting TRBD1. CDR3 size: 13 residues. J was trimmed by 8 bases and V by 3 bases; bases with no gene match: 6. CDR1 is SQVTM and CDR2 is ANQGSEA in the germline V gene. The CDR3 sequence: CSVDSGGGEKLFF. The DNA of the CDR3 is TGCAGCGTTGATTCAGGGGGAGGCGAAAAACTGTTTTTT.

For the CDR3, the DNA is TGCAGCGTTGAAGAGGCAGGCAACTATGGCTACACCTTC. Encoded protein: CSVEEAGNYGYTF. The rearrangement links TRBV29-1 to TRBJ1-2; D gene ambiguous. The CDR3 is 13 amino acids. The ends were cut back, 0 bases at V and 2 bases at J, with 7 bases in the middle. Looked up from germline, CDR1 is SQVTM and CDR2 is ANQGSEA. Looking up the rest from reference TRBV29-1 and TRBJ1-2 gives the full variable domain: SAVISQKPSRDICQRGTSLTIQCQVDSQVTMMFWYRQQPGQSLTLIATANQGSEATYESGFVIDKFPISRPNLTFSTLTVSNMSPEDSSIYLCSVEEAGNYGYTFGSGTRLTVV.

V and J are TRBV28 and TRBJ2-6, with 11 bases that match TRBD1. The ends lost 8 bases at V and 1 base at J; junction bases unmatched: 4. The CDR3 loop spans 16 amino acids. Germline CDR1 MDHEN, CDR2 SYDVKM. The CDR3 region has the DNA TGTGCCAGCTCCGGGACAGGGGGATCTGGGGCCAACGTCCTGACTTTC. Translation: CASSGTGGSGANVLTF.

The chain has TRBV4-2 and TRBJ1-5; D unresolved. CDR3 length equals 13 residues. Trimming shortened V by 2 bases and J by 4 bases, and 6 bases separated the two germline ends. CDR1 is LGHNA and CDR2 is YNFKEQ in the germline V gene. The CDR3 spells CASSQIRNQPQHF. In DNA form, the CDR3 reads TGTGCCAGCAGCCAAATTCGAAATCAGCCCCAGCATTTT.

This sequence joins TRBV9 and TRBJ2-2; D is possibly TRBD1 (5 bases). The CDR3 has 14 amino acids. Trimming cost V 0 bases and J 4 bases, with 7 bases left between them. Per the germline V gene, CDR1 is SGDLS and CDR2 is YYNGEE. CDR3 DNA: TGTGCCAGCAGCGTAGGCAGGGTCACCGGGGAGCTGTTTTTT. Amino acids: CASSVGRVTGELFF.

This clone was seen only a few times. The chain employs TRBV5-1 and TRBJ2-1; TRBD2 matches at 11 bases. Per germline, CDR1 SGHRS and CDR2 YFSETQ. Trimming took 1 base from V and 6 from J; bases not matched to a gene: 0. The CDR3 extends over 14 amino acids. As DNA, the CDR3 is TGCGCCAGCAGCTTGACTAGCGGGAGCAATGAGCAGTTCTTC. It encodes CASSLTSGSNEQFF.

This clone was seen more than once but under ten times. The CDR3 DNA follows: TGTGCCTGGAGTGTAAACAGGGCCAATCAGCCCCAGCATTTT. This sequence encodes CAWSVNRANQPQHF. The rearrangement uses TRBV30 and TRBJ1-5; D is possibly TRBD1 (6 bases). This CDR3 region has 14 residues. V lost 0 bases and J lost 3, with 9 bases in between. CDR1 and CDR2 (germline): GTSNPN, SVGIG (reference sequence).

The chain employs TRBV7-2 and TRBJ1-6; no definite D call. Trimming took 3 bases from V and 7 from J, leaving 7 bases between them. CDR3 length equals 13 residues. Germline V gives CDR1 SGHTA, CDR2 FQGNSA. Here the CDR3 reads CASSFGRNSPLHF. In DNA form, the CDR3 reads TGTGCCAGCAGCTTCGGCAGAAATTCACCCCTCCACTTT.

The CDR3 DNA reads as TGTGCCATCAGTGACCCGGGTCGAAAGTACACCGGGGAGCTGTTTTTT. Translating gives CAISDPGRKYTGELFF. The chain recombines TRBV10-3 with TRBJ2-2, with D uncertain. With 3 bases removed from V and 3 bases from J, the gap between germline ends came to 14 bases. From germline, CDR1 is ENHRY and CDR2 SYGVKD. The length of the CDR3 is 16 residues.

The chain couples TRBV5-4 to TRBJ2-7; D could derive from TRBD1 or TRBD2 (6 bases each). Germline V CDR1 and CDR2: SGHNT, YYREEE (reference sequence). Trimming took off 0 bases at V and 1 base at J, with 14 bases between the two ends. The CDR3 is 16 residues long. The CDR3 region is CASSLGGALGSYEQYF. CDR3 sequence (DNA): TGTGCCAGCAGCTTGGGGGGGGCCCTGGGATCCTACGAGCAGTACTTC. The variable domain in full, with the rest retrieved from reference TRBV5-4 and TRBJ2-7, is ETGVTQSPTHLIKTRGQQVTLRCSSQSGHNTVSWYQQALGQGPQFIFQYYREEENGRGNFPPRFSGLQFPNYSSELNVNALELDDSALYLCASSLGGALGSYEQYFGPGTRLTVT.

V gene TRBV6-6 combines with J gene TRBJ1-6; 10 positions agree with TRBD1. This CDR3 has 15 amino acids. J lost 9 bases, V lost 5 bases, and 7 bases had no gene match. Looked up from germline, CDR1 is MNHNY and CDR2 is SVGAGI (reference sequence). CDR3 coding DNA: TGTGCCAGCAGTAATGGACAGGGGGAAGGTTCACCCCTCCACTTT. Translated: CASSNGQGEGSPLHF.

The chain recombines TRBV5-1 with TRBJ1-1; no firm D call. The V and J ends lost 4 bases and 1 base respectively, with 11 bases between them. The CDR3 has 14 amino acids. Germline CDR1 SGHRS, CDR2 YFSETQ. CDR3 nucleotides: TGCGCCAGCAGCCCGGGCCCCAGGAACACTGAAGCTTTCTTT. This codes for CASSPGPRNTEAFF.

The rearrangement links TRBV11-1 to TRBJ2-7; 7 bases map to TRBD1. Per germline, CDR1 SGHAT and CDR2 FQDESV (reference sequence). CDR3 size: 16 residues. V was clipped by 4 bases and J by 2 bases; unmatched bases: 11. The CDR3 region has the DNA TGTGCCAGCAGCTCAGTTCACCCGGGACAGACCTACGAGCAGTACTTC. Its translation is CASSSVHPGQTYEQYF.